Sequencing of this T cell receptor beta chain was carried out in a study of vaccination and CD4 T cells after COVID-19. On the study more broadly: The study drew post-COVID samples a median around 92 days after diagnosis (range 35 to 161).

Regarding treatment: roughly 10-day PBMC culture with coronavirus spike peptide pools or control peptides (ViraFEST assay). Once peptide pools had expanded antigen-specific T cells, ViraFEST sequenced TCRs. Negative selection separated CD4+ T cells from roughly ten-day cultures. The Oncomine TCR Beta short-read assay sequenced DNA from cultured CD4+ T cells. TCRdb processed the PCR reads anew with MiXCR; each CDR3 protein has one entry. The repertoire holds around 12,000 distinct CDR3 sequences, with approximately 57% as singletons. Comments on this clonotype: Its antigen is not identified.

The CDR3 extends over 14 amino acids. The V gene's germline CDR1 is SGHNT and CDR2 YYREEE (reference sequence). V gave up 2 bases and J gave up 4 bases, with 9 bases separating them. Study results and limitations: The median SARS-CoV-2-reactive clonotype number increased from about 20 to 38, without statistical significance.

Sample: CD4+ T cells from blood, cultured in vitro. The TCR originated in a human donor who had recovered from COVID-19. V and J are TRBV5-4 and TRBJ2-2; no clear D gene. This chain's CDR3 is CASSLKLGTGELFF. The CDR3 DNA reads TGTGCCAGCAGCTTAAAATTGGGCACCGGGGAGCTGTTTTTT.